This is a list of T cell receptor beta chains from one sample in a study of tumor-infiltrating lymphocytes in primary liver carcinoma. TCRdb itself ran the multiplex PCR reads through MiXCR, one entry per CDR3 protein. The sample yields almost 45,000 distinct CDR3 sequences, around 80% seen once. The sample comprised tumor-adjacent normal liver tissue. These receptors were taken from a woman aged 25 to 39 with primary liver carcinoma and hepatitis B virus infection. Both conserved end residues are part of each CDR3. Fields, in order: CDR3 DNA, CDR3 protein, J gene, D gene, clone size, V gene. The D gene is left open where the match is weak. Clone size, where shown, is once, few, many, or a class for clones that have expanded.

TGCACCAGCAGCCAAGACCGGCAGGTGGCCGGCTATGGCTACACCTTC,CTSSQDRQVAGYGYTF,TRBJ1-2,NA,NA,TRBV4-1
TGTGCCAGCAGTACCCCCCCGGGGACACTAACTACCGACTATAATGAAAAACTGTTTTTT,CASSTPPGTLTTDYNEKLFF,TRBJ1-4,NA,many,TRBV28
TGTGCCAGCAGTCCAAGGGGGTTTGCCGAAGCTTTCTTT,CASSPRGFAEAFF,TRBJ1-1,NA,NA,TRBV6-5
TGTGCCGGCAGCAGCGGACTAGGATCATTCTACGAGCAGTACTTC,CAGSSGLGSFYEQYF,TRBJ2-7,TRBD2,NA,TRBV11-2
TGCGCCAGCAGCTTGGCACCGAGAGTCACCGGGGAGCCGTTTTTT,CASSLAPRVTGEPFF,TRBJ2-2,NA,NA,TRBV5-6
TGTGCCAGCAGCATGGGAAGGAGCGAGCAGTTCTTC,CASSMGRSEQFF,TRBJ2-1,NA,NA,TRBV11-2
TGTGCCAGCAGCTCCTGGATGGAGACCAATGATGAGCAGTTCTTC,CASSSWMETNDEQFF,TRBJ2-1,NA,NA,TRBV11-3
TGTGCCAGCGGGGGGGGCCCGAACAATGAGCGGTTCTTC,CASGGGPNNERFF,TRBJ2-1,NA,NA,TRBV7-8
TGTGCCAGCAGTGACTCGCGGGGTAGCACAGATACGCAGTATTTT,CASSDSRGSTDTQYF,TRBJ2-3,NA,many,TRBV6-4
TGCGCCAGCAGCCGACACCCCGGGAGAGGGGCCGAAAAACTGTTTTTT,CASSRHPGRGAEKLFF,TRBJ1-4,NA,NA,TRBV4-3
TGTGCCAGCAGTTTAGGGGACAGGGACCTAGAAAGCCAGTACTTC,CASSLGDRDLESQYF,TRBJ2-5,TRBD1,NA,TRBV12-3/TRBV12-4
TGTGCCAGCAGTACACGGACTAGCGGGAGGGGGTACAATGAGCAGTTCTTC,CASSTRTSGRGYNEQFF,TRBJ2-1,TRBD2,many,TRBV28
TGTACCAGCAGCCAGGACAGCAGCTTCTCTGGGGCCAACATCCTAACTTTC,CTSSQDSSFSGANILTF,TRBJ2-6,NA,NA,TRBV5-6
TGTGCCATCAGCACCGGGGCAACCCTGAACACTGAAGCTTTCTTT,CAISTGATLNTEAFF,TRBJ1-1,NA,NA,TRBV10-3
TGTGCCAGCAGCTTAGGGGGGTCTGGTTTTGGGGGCACTGAAGCTTTCTTT,CASSLGGSGFGGTEAFF,TRBJ1-1,NA,once,TRBV13
TGCGCCAGCGGCCAAGATAAGGGGGGGGCTTACGGGCAGTACTTC,CASGQDKGGAYGQYF,TRBJ2-7,NA,NA,TRBV4-1
TGTGCCAGCAGGTTGGGACTAGCCCTTCACCAAGAGACCCAGTACTTC,CASRLGLALHQETQYF,TRBJ2-5,TRBD2,NA,TRBV6-1
TGCAGCTCCTCTGAAGGGGAACAGGGGGCCGGCAATGAGCAGTTCTTC,CSSSEGEQGAGNEQFF,TRBJ2-1,TRBD1,NA,TRBV29-1
TGTGCCAGCAGTTCCGTGCTAGAGAGCAATGTGCAGTTCTTC,CASSSVLESNVQFF,TRBJ2-1,NA,NA,TRBV6-2/TRBV6-3
TGTGTCAGCAGTTACCCGGGAGGTTCCTACGAGCTGTACTTC,CVSSYPGGSYELYF,TRBJ2-7,TRBD2,NA,TRBV6-2/TRBV6-3
TGTGCCAGCAGCTTTTATTCGGACCAGGAGACCCAGCACTTC,CASSFYSDQETQHF,TRBJ2-5,NA,NA,TRBV7-2
TGCAGTGCTAGGACAGGGGGGGAGACTGAAGCTTTCTTT,CSARTGGETEAFF,TRBJ1-1,TRBD1,NA,TRBV20-1
TGCAGCGTTGCAGGTCCGCCAGATACGCAGTATTTT,CSVAGPPDTQYF,TRBJ2-3,NA,many,TRBV29-1
TGTGCCAGCAGCCCTCGGGGCCCGAGCTCCTACAATGAGCAGTTCTTC,CASSPRGPSSYNEQFF,TRBJ2-1,NA,NA,TRBV7-3
TGTGCCAGCAGGAGATGGGGTGGCTACGAGCAGTACTTC,CASRRWGGYEQYF,TRBJ2-7,NA,NA,TRBV28
TGTGCCAGCAAGAAGGGAGGGTTAAACAATGAGCCCCAGCATTTT,CASKKGGLNNEPQHF,TRBJ1-5,NA,NA,TRBV6-5
TGTGCCAGCATCTCCGGGGCTAGCGAGGCGAATGAGCAGTTCTTC,CASISGASEANEQFF,TRBJ2-1,NA,once,TRBV4-2
TGTGCCAGCAGCCTTGGCGGGATTTCCTACGAGCAGTACTTC,CASSLGGISYEQYF,TRBJ2-7,NA,few,TRBV7-2
TGCGCCAGTAGCAGAACACCGGGAGACAGGAGCTCCTACGATGAGCAGTTCTTC,CASSRTPGDRSSYDEQFF,TRBJ2-1,NA,NA,TRBV5-1
TGTGCCAGCAGAACCTATCCCGGGAGAGAAGAGACCCAGTACTTC,CASRTYPGREETQYF,TRBJ2-5,NA,NA,TRBV12-3/TRBV12-4
TGTGCCAGCAATTCTCTAGCGGCTAGCTCCTACAATGAGCAGTCCTTC,CASNSLAASSYNEQSF,TRBJ2-1,TRBD2,NA,TRBV6-2/TRBV6-3
TGTGCCAGCAGTTCGCGGGGACAGGGGGAGCCGCCCCAGAATTTC,CASSSRGQGEPPQNF,TRBJ1-5,TRBD1,NA,TRBV28
TGTGCCAGCAGCTTGCGTAGCAATCAGCCCCAGCATTTT,CASSLRSNQPQHF,TRBJ1-5,NA,many,TRBV7-8
TGTGCCAGCTGTAGGAACTGGAGCTCCTACAATGAGCAGTTCTTC,CASCRNWSSYNEQFF,TRBJ2-1,NA,NA,TRBV6-5
TGTGCCAGCAGTGAATTCAAGACAGAAAATTACGAGCAGTACTTC,CASSEFKTENYEQYF,TRBJ2-7,NA,many,TRBV2
TGTGCAAGCAGGGTCCATGCGGAGAACAACGTCCTGACTTTC,CASRVHAENNVLTF,TRBJ2-6,NA,NA,TRBV5-5
TGTGCCAGCAGCTTAAATGCCAATGAGCAGTTCTTC,CASSLNANEQFF,TRBJ2-1,NA,many,TRBV11-3
TGTGCCAGCAATAGGGGGCGGGGGGGAGAGAACATTGAAGCTTTCTTT,CASNRGRGGENIEAFF,TRBJ1-1,TRBD1,NA,TRBV7-8
TGTGCCACCGACCCAGGGCGAGACACCGGGGAGCTGTTTTTT,CATDPGRDTGELFF,TRBJ2-2,NA,many,TRBV24-1
TGTGCCAGCAGTTTAGAGATAAGCCTCCCGGGGGGGCAGTTCTTC,CASSLEISLPGGQFF,TRBJ2-1,TRBD2,NA,TRBV11-2
TGTGCCAGCAGCTTTGGTACTAGCGGCTACAATGAGGACTTCTTC,CASSFGTSGYNEDFF,TRBJ2-1,TRBD2,NA,TRBV11-2
TGCGCCAGCAGCCATAGAGTGAGCGGGAGCCTCACAGATACGCAGTATTTT,CASSHRVSGSLTDTQYF,TRBJ2-3,TRBD2,NA,TRBV11-2
TGTGACTGCAGGAAGGGGTTGGGCACAGATACGCAGTATTTT,CDCRKGLGTDTQYF,TRBJ2-3,NA,NA,TRBV7-8
TGTGCCAGCAGTGAGGGTCTAGGACCCGGGGAGCTGTTTTTT,CASSEGLGPGELFF,TRBJ2-2,NA,many,TRBV2
TGCGCCAGCAGTGAGTGGGCAGGACTTCAAGAGACCCAGTACTTC,CASSEWAGLQETQYF,TRBJ2-5,NA,once,TRBV10-2
TGTGCCAGCACTTTAGGAGGTAGCGGGAGCCCGCTATCGTTC,CASTLGGSGSPLSF,TRBJ2-7,TRBD2,NA,TRBV12-3/TRBV12-4